This record looks at one T cell receptor beta chain sequence and its context. CDR1 and CDR2 from the germline V gene are GTSNPN and SVGIG (reference sequence). V gave up 2 bases and J gave up 4 bases, with 9 bases separating them. The CDR3 is made up of 13 amino acids. cDNA serving as the sequencing template came from extracted, reverse transcribed RNA. Profiling relied on immunoSEQ multiplex PCR, and the TCRdb table lists in-frame clones only, not all of them. In the table there are a few hundred thousand clones, approximately 47% of which are singletons. The sample comes from a study of CD8+ T cells in alopecia areata. Treatment given: oral pan-JAK inhibitor, 5-10 mg twice daily. Separation by sorting yielded CD4+ and CD8+ T cells from PBMCs.

The TCR sequence derives from a human donor with alopecia areata. Specimen: CD4+ T cells sorted from blood, collected at approximately week 36, from a patient treated with tofacitinib. The chain recombines TRBV30 with TRBJ1-5, with D possibly being TRBD1 (6 bases). The CDR3 sequence: CAWSRTENQPQHF. CDR3 nucleotide sequence: TGTGCCTGGAGTAGGACAGAGAATCAGCCCCAGCATTTT.